This T cell receptor (beta chain) was sequenced in a study of control samples from healthy donors and cancer patients. CDR1 and CDR2 (germline): LNHDA, SQIVND (reference sequence). Trimming stripped 1 base from V and 0 bases from J, with 6 bases between. This CDR3 is 15 amino acids long. Here immunoSEQ multiplex PCR was the method, and the copy in TCRdb shows in-frame clones only, minus some. The sample lists 150,000 to 200,000 clones; 75% to 95% were seen once. V gene TRBV19 combines with J gene TRBJ1-4; D gene unclear. The source is a woman aged 25 to 39 in good health. Sample: blood. CDR3 nucleotides: TGTGCCAGTAGTATAGGCCGGGCAACTAATGAAAAACTGTTTTTT. Its protein product is CASSIGRATNEKLFF.